This T cell receptor beta chain was retrieved from a study of long-term antiretroviral therapy in people with HIV. This clone was counted once. Sequencing relied on immunoSEQ assay v3.0, run at survey level. TCRdb's copy holds only in-frame clones and misses some; the assay was immunoSEQ multiplex PCR. The sample lists 30,000 to 50,000 clones, 75% to 90% occurring once. The CDR3 consists of 14 residues. With 6 bases removed from V and 2 bases from J, the gap between germline ends came to 13 bases. Germline V gene data show CDR1 as MNHNS and CDR2 as SASEGT. V and J are TRBV6-1 and TRBJ2-5; perhaps TRBD2 as D (5 bases). This sequence was found in a woman aged 18-29 years with HIV. Sequencing was performed on unsorted PBMCs, taken just before starting antiretroviral therapy. The CDR3 is CASSLGRGQETQYF. The CDR3 DNA is TGTGCCAGCAGCCTAGGGAGAGGTCAAGAGACCCAGTACTTC.